The clone carrying this T cell receptor beta chain was observed at least ten times. Antigen unknown. TCRdb re-derived calls from the 5' RACE reads in MiXCR, one entry per CDR3 protein. The repertoire consists of about 240,000 distinct CDR3 sequences, with about 3.9% occurring once and the leading ten covering around 19%. This specimen comes from a study of T cells after yellow fever vaccination. Whole-study results and caveats: Weaker, the secondary response peaked sooner, at day 5 versus 15. The study noted that FACS-sorted repertoires could contain abundant clonotypes contaminating from the bulk population. The appearance of a small share of clonotypes in both CD4 and CD8 compartments was observed.

Between the trimmed V and J ends, which lost 1 base and 9 bases, there was a span of 16 bases. The V gene's germline CDR1 is SNHLY and CDR2 FYNNEI. The CDR3 is made up of 15 amino acids. V is TRBV2 and J is TRBJ1-5; a possible D gene is TRBD1 (5 bases). The sequences come from PBMCs, collected 15 days after the yellow fever booster vaccination. This sequence was found in a man younger than 35 who received the YFV17D yellow fever vaccine. CDR3 nucleotides: TGTGCCAGCAGTGAAGTGGACACCCTAATTCGGCCCCAGCATTTT. Protein: CASSEVDTLIRPQHF.